Below are 23 T cell receptor beta chains sequenced from a single sample in a study of spatial heterogeneity in lung cancer. Overall study findings and caveats: Counts of expanded alpha and beta TCRs within tumors tracked the tumor nonsynonymous mutation count.

Time point defined: sample taken at primary tumor resection. No antigens are known for them. In TCRdb, the 5' RACE reads were re-called with MiXCR into one record per CDR3 protein. The table includes 16,000 or so distinct CDR3 sequences, around 6.5% detected once. This material consisted of lung tumor tissue, taken at surgery. The receptor set was obtained from a female donor with early-stage non-small cell lung cancer.

This clonotype has a count of ten or more. The library was designed around alpha chains, so this beta chain is a stray read whose abundance carries little weight. This chain uses TRBV20-1 with TRBJ2-3; TRBD2 agrees at 9 bases. With 6 bases clipped from V and 0 bases from J, the junction kept 10 bases outside the gene matches. The CDR3 sequence is 16 residues long. Germline CDR1 and CDR2: DFQATT and SNEGSKA (reference sequence). The CDR3 DNA reads TGCAGTGCGAACCCGGGAGCGGGGGGTAGCACAGATACGCAGTATTTT. Its translation is CSANPGAGGSTDTQYF.

This clonotype showed up many times. This beta chain lies outside the target of a library built for alpha chains; its clone size means little. The rearrangement links TRBV9 to TRBJ1-1; D is ambiguous. The CDR3 consists of 15 residues. Trimming removed 0 bases from V and 1 base from J, with 10 bases in between. The germline gives CDR1 SGDLS, CDR2 YYNGEE. This CDR3 reads CASSVDPGRNTEAFF. DNA for the CDR3: TGTGCCAGCAGCGTAGACCCAGGTAGGAACACTGAAGCTTTCTTT.

This clonotype occurred many times. This beta chain is a stray read from a library made for alpha chains; its abundance is not meaningful. V and J are TRBV6-5 and TRBJ2-1, with D perhaps TRBD2 (6 bases). Germline CDR1 reads MNHEY; CDR2 reads SVGAGI. V was shortened by 2 bases and J by 10 bases, with 18 bases between the two germline ends. CDR3 size: 15 residues. The CDR3 spells CASSYQSVGGREQFF. CDR3 sequence (DNA): TGTGCCAGCAGTTACCAAAGTGTGGGGGGACGGGAGCAGTTCTTC.

This clonotype has a count of ten or more. Within a library made for alpha chains, this beta chain is off target, and its count is uninformative. The chain combines TRBV20-1 with TRBJ1-2; TRBD1 matches at 8 bases. The CDR3 sequence is 12 residues long. Germline V gene lookup returns CDR1 DFQATT and CDR2 SNEGSKA (reference sequence). V shed 4 bases and J 5 bases; nucleotides not matched to a gene: 3. The DNA of the CDR3 is TGCAGTGCTACCAGGGGGCAATATGGCTACACCTTC. Its translation: CSATRGQYGYTF.

The table lists this clonotype with many counts. This beta chain is an off-target read within a library intended for alpha chains, so its frequency means little. This chain links TRBV5-4 with TRBJ1-1, with D possibly matching TRBD1 (6 bases). V was pared by 5 bases and J by 6 bases, with 14 bases between. The CDR3 has 13 amino acids. Germline-derived CDR1 and CDR2 are SGHNT and YYREEE (reference sequence). CDR3 coding DNA: TGTGCCAGCAGACCGGGACAAACCCCTGAAGCTTTCTTT. Amino acid sequence: CASRPGQTPEAFF.

At least ten counts were recorded for this clonotype. Found in a library prepared for alpha chains, this beta chain is an off-target read, and its abundance has little meaning. The V call is TRBV6-5, the J call TRBJ2-7, with a possible D match to TRBD2 (6 bases). CDR3 length: 16 amino acids. Germline V gene sequence: CDR1 MNHEY, CDR2 SVGAGI. Trimming removed 6 bases from V and 4 bases from J, with 22 bases in between. CDR3 region: CASSPGLPSVGYEQYF. As DNA, the CDR3 is TGTGCCAGCAGCCCGGGACTTCCGAGTGTTGGTTACGAGCAGTACTTC.

A remark on this clonotype: The size of this beta chain means little, since it is a stray read in a library made for alpha chains. The CDR3 loop is CRMSNQETQYF. As DNA, the CDR3 is TGCAGGATGAGTAACCAAGAGACCCAGTACTTC. The J gene is TRBJ2-5, the V gene TRBV20-1; D not certain. This CDR3 is 11 amino acids long. CDR1 DFQATT and CDR2 SNEGSKA come from the germline V gene (reference sequence).

This clonotype has at least ten counts. A library prepared for alpha chains yielded this beta chain as an off-target read; its size is of little meaning. The chain is built from TRBV27 and TRBJ2-2, with no clear D. This CDR3 region has 12 residues. Germline CDR1 reads MNHEY; CDR2 reads SMNVEV (reference sequence). Trimming cost V 4 bases and J 4 bases, with 4 bases left between them. The CDR3 DNA reads as TGTGCCAGCAGTTCGCTCACCGGGGAGCTGTTTTTT. Translating gives CASSSLTGELFF.

This clonotype was recorded many times. This beta chain turned up in a library designed for alpha chains; as an off-target read, its abundance says little. The rearrangement links TRBV12-3 or TRBV12-4 to TRBJ1-3, with D possibly TRBD1 on 6 matching bases. Trimming left V 4 bases short and J 4 bases short, with 11 bases between. The CDR3 is made up of 14 amino acids. The CDR3 nucleotides are TGTGCCAGCAGTTCCGGGACATCAGGAAACACCATATATTTT. Its protein is CASSSGTSGNTIYF.

In its sample, this clonotype was seen many times. This beta chain lies outside the target of a library built for alpha chains; its clone size means little. The genes are TRBV7-2 and TRBJ2-1; D is undetermined. Per the germline V gene, CDR1 is SGHTA and CDR2 is FQGNSA. The CDR3 runs to 12 residues. V lost 6 bases and J 6 bases, leaving 9 bases between the germline ends. The CDR3 here is CASRPRANEQFF. DNA for the CDR3: TGTGCCAGCAGGCCCCGTGCCAATGAGCAGTTCTTC.

At least ten counts were recorded for this clonotype. Being off target in a library aimed at alpha chains, this beta chain has a size of little meaning. The chain has TRBV7-6 and TRBJ1-2, with D perhaps matching TRBD1 (6 bases). The V end was cut by 2 bases, the J end by 8 bases, with 12 bases between. The CDR3 contains 13 residues. Looked up from germline, CDR1 is SGHVS and CDR2 is FNYEAQ. The CDR3 loop is CASSLKRGEGYTF. The CDR3 coding sequence is TGTGCCAGCAGCTTAAAGAGGGGGGAAGGCTACACCTTC.

This clonotype was counted at least ten times. Germline is not matched at one junction end, which may reflect a read error. Because the library targeted alpha chains, this beta chain is an off-target read whose size means little. This chain links TRBV20-1 with TRBJ1-2, with 10 bases identical to TRBD1. The germline V gene encodes CDR1 DFQATT and CDR2 SNEGSKA (reference sequence). This CDR3 comprises 12 residues. CDR3 protein: CSPLGDRGLPAF. The CDR3 DNA reads as TGCAGTCCCCTCGGGGACAGGGGTCTTCCGGCCTTC.

This clonotype was found many times. This beta chain represents an off-target read in a library built for alpha chains; its size is of limited meaning. The CDR3 sequence is CASSLYNTGELFF. CDR3 in DNA: TGCGCCAGCAGCTTGTACAACACCGGGGAGCTGTTTTTT. V is TRBV5-1 and J is TRBJ2-2; D is unclear. The germline V gene has CDR1 SGHRS and CDR2 YFSETQ. The CDR3 has 13 residues. V lost 1 base and J 2 bases, leaving 3 bases between the germline ends.

This clonotype was detected a few times. This beta chain is off target for a library built for alpha chains, so its abundance means little. The chain couples TRBV9 to TRBJ2-5; TRBD2 matches 11 bases. V was clipped by 3 bases and J by 4 bases; unmatched bases: 5. This CDR3 is built from 15 residues. CDR1 and CDR2 (germline): SGDLS, YYNGEE. The CDR3 DNA follows: TGTGCCAGCAGCGCACCACTAGCGGGGGTAGAGACCCAGTACTTC. This translates into CASSAPLAGVETQYF. The whole variable domain, remainder taken from reference TRBV9 and TRBJ2-5, is DSGVTQTPKHLITATGQRVTLRCSPRSGDLSVYWYQQSLDQGLQFLIQYYNGEERAKGNILERFSAQQFPDLHSELNLSSLELGDSALYFCASSAPLAGVETQYFGPGTRLLVL.

This clonotype appeared many times. Little can be read into the size of this beta chain, an off-target read in a library designed for alpha chains. The rearrangement links TRBV13 to TRBJ1-1; D perhaps matches TRBD1 (6 bases). The length of the CDR3 is 15 residues. Germline V CDR1 and CDR2: PRHDT, FYEKMQ (reference sequence). Trimming left V 5 bases short and J 8 bases short, with 21 bases between. CDR3: CASSDRTAKKAEAFF. The DNA for the CDR3 is TGTGCCAGCAGCGACCGGACAGCTAAGAAGGCAGAAGCTTTCTTT. Using reference TRBV13 and TRBJ1-1 for the parts outside the CDR3, the full variable domain is AAGVIQSPRHLIKEKRETATLKCYPIPRHDTVYWYQQGPGQDPQFLISFYEKMQSDKGSIPDRFSAQQFSDYHSELNMSSLELGDSALYFCASSDRTAKKAEAFFGQGTRLTVV.

The sample holds many counts of this clonotype. This beta chain represents an off-target read in a library built for alpha chains; its size is of limited meaning. The chain joins TRBV28 to TRBJ2-5, with 9 nucleotides matching TRBD1. The V gene end was trimmed by 0 bases and the J gene end by 2 bases; junction bases not matched to a gene: 1. The CDR3 loop spans 15 amino acids. The germline V gene encodes CDR1 MDHEN and CDR2 SYDVKM. The CDR3 sequence is CASSLWTGGQETQYF. The CDR3, as DNA: TGTGCCAGCAGTTTATGGACAGGGGGGCAAGAGACCCAGTACTTC.

About this clonotype: This beta chain came through as a stray read in a library set up for alpha chains, and its size says little. The rearrangement joins TRBV4-2 to TRBJ2-1; D unresolved. The CDR3 consists of 15 residues. The germline V gene encodes CDR1 LGHNA and CDR2 YNFKEQ. The ends were cut back, 0 bases at V and 2 bases at J, with 8 bases in the middle. In DNA form, the CDR3 reads TGTGCCAGCAGCCAAGAGCAGGACCCCTACAATGAGCAGTTCTTC. It translates to CASSQEQDPYNEQFF.

This clonotype was detected many times. For a library built for alpha chains, this beta chain is a stray read; little rests on its size. The V call is TRBV12-3 or TRBV12-4, the J call TRBJ1-5, with TRBD1 as a possible D gene (5 bases). With 6 bases removed from V and 1 base from J, the gap between germline ends came to 16 bases. The CDR3 is 16 residues long. The CDR3 spells CASRNGWGSSNQPQHF. The CDR3 DNA reads TGTGCCAGCAGGAATGGTTGGGGGTCGAGCAATCAGCCCCAGCATTTT.

A few counts support this clonotype. Within a library made for alpha chains, this beta chain is off target, and its count is uninformative. The rearrangement links TRBV12-3 or TRBV12-4 to TRBJ2-3; 9 bases line up with TRBD2. The CDR3 has 15 residues. The V segment lost 6 bases and the J segment 5 bases; nucleotides outside the gene matches: 9. CDR3 in DNA: TGTGCCAGCAGCCCGCGGGGGGGCCGAGTAGATACGCAGTATTTT. Translated: CASSPRGGRVDTQYF.

The sample holds a few counts of this clonotype. With the library built for alpha chains, this beta chain is off target and its frequency is not meaningful. The chain links TRBV5-4 to TRBJ1-1; 7 nucleotides align to TRBD1. The CDR3 has 13 residues. V gave up 3 bases and J gave up 6 bases; unmatched junction bases: 5. Germline values: CDR1 SGHNT, CDR2 YYREEE (reference sequence). The CDR3 DNA sequence: TGTGCCAGCAGCTCCAGACAGGGCGCTGAAGCTTTCTTT. As protein: CASSSRQGAEAFF.

This clonotype was seen at least ten times. This beta chain appears as a stray read in a library generated for alpha chains; its size is not informative. V and J are TRBV6-2 or TRBV6-3 and TRBJ2-7, with D possibly being TRBD1 (5 bases). V lost 5 bases, J lost 6 bases, and 11 bases lay in between. The CDR3 loop spans 12 amino acids. The germline V gene has CDR1 MNHEY and CDR2 SVGEGT. This CDR3 reads CASSQSQGEQYF. CDR3 DNA sequence: TGTGCCAGCAGTCAGAGCCAGGGCGAGCAGTACTTC.

In its sample, this clonotype was seen many times. Because this beta chain is a stray read in a library intended to capture alpha chains, its abundance should not be given much weight. The V gene is TRBV29-1, the J gene TRBJ2-7, with 7 bases fitting TRBD1. With 6 bases clipped from V and 3 bases from J, the junction kept 5 bases outside the gene matches. This CDR3 is 12 amino acids long. Per germline, CDR1 SQVTM and CDR2 ANQGSEA. CDR3 bases: TGCAGCGTCCAGACAGGGTACTACGAGCAGTACTTC. Translation gives CSVQTGYYEQYF.

Ten or more counts support this clonotype. This beta chain turned up in a library designed for alpha chains; as an off-target read, its abundance says little. The chain carries TRBV19 and TRBJ2-7, with 9 bases fitting TRBD1. The ends lost 3 bases at V and 5 bases at J; junction bases unmatched: 11. The CDR3 contains 16 residues. The germline gives CDR1 LNHDA, CDR2 SQIVND (reference sequence). The CDR3 nucleotides are TGTGCCAGTAGTATTCCAGCCGGGACAGGGCACAACGAGCAGTACTTC. Its protein product is CASSIPAGTGHNEQYF.